In its sample, the clone carrying this T cell receptor beta chain was seen many times. Its target is unknown. Germline CDR1 reads DFQATT; CDR2 reads SNEGSKA (reference sequence). The CDR3 runs 11 residues. The ends were cut back, 1 base at V and 8 bases at J, with 8 bases in the middle. These data are taken from a study of CD8 T cells in ankylosing spondylitis. Study observations and caveats: CD8+ cells made up the disease-linked clones, which were relatively rare in peripheral blood. The study identified a TCR beta motif of roughly eight highly homologous variants that appeared characteristic of ankylosing spondylitis blood. According to the report, clones linked to the disease were significantly enriched in matched synovial fluid samples taken from ankylosing spondylitis patients.

As the method for making TCR beta libraries, quantitative 5'-RACE with molecular barcodes was used. TCRdb re-called the 5' RACE reads with MiXCR, one entry per CDR3 protein. The table lists 85,000 to 100,000 distinct CDR3 sequences, about 8.3% of them singletons. Sequenced input: blood, either unsorted or a sorted T cell fraction (not recorded which). This TCR derives from a male donor with ankylosing spondylitis or in good health (not recorded which). The V gene is TRBV20-1, the J gene TRBJ1-1; weak D call: TRBD1 (6 bases). The CDR3 reads CSARGGPEAFF. CDR3 nucleotide sequence: TGCAGTGCTAGAGGGGGGCCCGAAGCTTTCTTT.